The present TCR beta chain was sequenced within a study of cytomegalovirus exposure and HLA in healthy donors. CDR1 and CDR2 from the germline V gene are LNHNV and YYDKDF (reference sequence). The V end lost 6 bases, the J end lost 0 bases, and 11 bases lay between the germline ends. CDR3 length: 14 amino acids. The PCR was carried out with 60 Vbeta primers and 13 Jbeta primers. Repertoires were generated with immunoSEQ multiplex PCR, while TCRdb's copy carries only in-frame clones and drops some. The profile shows approximately 160,000 clones, about 77% of them singletons. The chain has TRBV15 and TRBJ1-1; D might be TRBD1 (5 bases). The clonotype was recovered from a middle-aged woman in good health and CMV-seropositive. The specimen was PBMCs. DNA for the CDR3: TGTGCCACCAGGTTAGGGGTCATGAACACTGAAGCTTTCTTT. Amino acids: CATRLGVMNTEAFF. Drawing the rest from reference TRBV15 and TRBJ1-1, the complete variable domain is DAMVIQNPRYQVTQFGKPVTLSCSQTLNHNVMYWYQQKSSQAPKLLFHYYDKDFNNEADTPDNFQSRRPNTSFCFLDIRSPGLGDTAMYLCATRLGVMNTEAFFGQGTRLTVV.